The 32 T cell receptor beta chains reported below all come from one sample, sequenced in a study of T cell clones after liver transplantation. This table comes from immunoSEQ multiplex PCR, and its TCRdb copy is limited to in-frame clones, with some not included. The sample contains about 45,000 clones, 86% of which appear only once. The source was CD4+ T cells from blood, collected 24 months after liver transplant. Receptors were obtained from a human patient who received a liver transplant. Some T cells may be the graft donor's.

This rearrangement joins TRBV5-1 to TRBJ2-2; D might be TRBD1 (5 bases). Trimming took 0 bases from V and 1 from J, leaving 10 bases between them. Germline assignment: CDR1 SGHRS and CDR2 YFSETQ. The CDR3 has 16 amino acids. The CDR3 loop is CASSLVGQGNTGELFF. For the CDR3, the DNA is TGCGCCAGCAGCTTGGTCGGTCAGGGGAACACCGGGGAGCTGTTTTTT.

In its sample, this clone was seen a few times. The CDR3 protein is CASSSPGTQYF. CDR3 DNA: TGCGCCAGCTCATCCCCGGGGACCCAGTACTTC. The chain recombines TRBV5-1 with TRBJ2-5; D is unclear. CDR3 length: 11 residues. The V and J ends lost 7 bases and 7 bases respectively, with 11 bases between them. Germline V gives CDR1 SGHRS, CDR2 YFSETQ. The full variable domain, rest sourced from reference TRBV5-1 and TRBJ2-5, is KAGVTQTPRYLIKTRGQQVTLSCSPISGHRSVSWYQQTPGQGLQFLFEYFSETQRNKGNFPGRFSGRQFSNSRSEMNVSTLELGDSALYLCASSSPGTQYFGPGTRLLVL.

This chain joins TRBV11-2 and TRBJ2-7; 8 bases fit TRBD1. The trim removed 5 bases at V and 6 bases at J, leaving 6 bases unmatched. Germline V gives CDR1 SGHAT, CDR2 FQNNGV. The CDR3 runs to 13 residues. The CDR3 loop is CASSIGQGREQYF. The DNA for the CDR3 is TGTGCCAGCAGCATCGGACAGGGTCGCGAGCAGTACTTC.

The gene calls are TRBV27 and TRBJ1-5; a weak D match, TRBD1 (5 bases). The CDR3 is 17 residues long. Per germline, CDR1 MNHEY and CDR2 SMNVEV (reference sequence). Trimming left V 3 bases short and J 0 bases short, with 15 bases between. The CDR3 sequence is CASSLRGVSISNQPQHF. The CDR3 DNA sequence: TGTGCCAGCAGTTTGCGGGGGGTTTCAATTAGCAATCAGCCCCAGCATTTT.

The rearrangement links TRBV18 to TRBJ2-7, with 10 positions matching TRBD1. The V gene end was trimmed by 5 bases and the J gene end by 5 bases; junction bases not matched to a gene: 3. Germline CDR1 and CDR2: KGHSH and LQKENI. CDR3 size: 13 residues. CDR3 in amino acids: CASSSGTGDEQYF. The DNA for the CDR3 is TGTGCCAGCTCATCCGGGACAGGGGACGAGCAGTACTTC.

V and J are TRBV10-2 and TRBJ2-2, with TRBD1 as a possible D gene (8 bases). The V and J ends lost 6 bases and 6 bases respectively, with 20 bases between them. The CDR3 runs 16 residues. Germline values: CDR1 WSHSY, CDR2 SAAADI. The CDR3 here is CASSATGGSGAGELFF. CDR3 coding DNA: TGCGCCAGCAGCGCCACAGGGGGAAGCGGGGCCGGGGAGCTGTTTTTT.

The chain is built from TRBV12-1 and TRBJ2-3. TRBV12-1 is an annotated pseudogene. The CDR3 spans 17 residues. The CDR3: CASSFGGTGPNTDTQYF. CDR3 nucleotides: TGTGCCAGCAGCTTTGGTGGGACGGGACCAAACACAGATACGCAGTATTTT.

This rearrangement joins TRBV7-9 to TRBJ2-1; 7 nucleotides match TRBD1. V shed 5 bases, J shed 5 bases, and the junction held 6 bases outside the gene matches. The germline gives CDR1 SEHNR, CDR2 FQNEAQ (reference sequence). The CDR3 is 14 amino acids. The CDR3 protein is CASSPRDRHNEQFF. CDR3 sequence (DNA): TGTGCCAGCAGCCCCCGGGACAGACACAATGAGCAGTTCTTC. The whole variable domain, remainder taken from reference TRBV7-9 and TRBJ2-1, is DTGVSQNPRHKITKRGQNVTFRCDPISEHNRLYWYRQTLGQGPEFLTYFQNEAQLEKSRLLSDRFSAERPKGSFSTLEIQRTEQGDSAMYLCASSPRDRHNEQFFGPGTRLTVL.

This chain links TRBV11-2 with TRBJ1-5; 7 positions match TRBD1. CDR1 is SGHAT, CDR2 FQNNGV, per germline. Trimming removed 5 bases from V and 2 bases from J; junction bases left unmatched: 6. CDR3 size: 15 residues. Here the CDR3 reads CASSVGTAGNQPQHF. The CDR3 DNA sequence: TGTGCCAGCAGCGTCGGGACAGCGGGCAATCAGCCCCAGCATTTT.

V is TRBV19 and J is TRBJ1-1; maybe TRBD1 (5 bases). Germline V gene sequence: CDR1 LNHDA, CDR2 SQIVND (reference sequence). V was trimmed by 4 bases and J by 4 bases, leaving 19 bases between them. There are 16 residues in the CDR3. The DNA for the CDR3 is TGTGCCAGTAGTACGCCGGGACTCGCAATGGGCACTGAAGCTTTCTTT. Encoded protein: CASSTPGLAMGTEAFF.

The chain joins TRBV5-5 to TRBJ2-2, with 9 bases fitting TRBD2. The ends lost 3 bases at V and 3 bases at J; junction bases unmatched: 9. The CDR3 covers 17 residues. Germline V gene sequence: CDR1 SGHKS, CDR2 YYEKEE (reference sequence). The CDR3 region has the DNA TGTGCCAGCAGCTCACTAGCGGGTGGTGGCTACACCGGGGAGCTGTTTTTT. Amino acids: CASSSLAGGGYTGELFF.

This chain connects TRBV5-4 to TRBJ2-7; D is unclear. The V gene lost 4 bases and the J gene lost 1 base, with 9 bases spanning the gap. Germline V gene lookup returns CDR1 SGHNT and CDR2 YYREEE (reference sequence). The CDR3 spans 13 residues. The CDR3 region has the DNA TGTGCCAGCAGCCCTGGCCAGTCCTACGAGCAGTACTTC. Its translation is CASSPGQSYEQYF.

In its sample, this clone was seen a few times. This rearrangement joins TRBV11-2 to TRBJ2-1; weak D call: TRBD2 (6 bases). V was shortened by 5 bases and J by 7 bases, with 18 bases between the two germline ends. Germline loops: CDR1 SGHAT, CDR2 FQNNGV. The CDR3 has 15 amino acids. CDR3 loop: CASSPSAGPGNEQFF. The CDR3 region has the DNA TGTGCCAGCAGCCCGAGTGCGGGGCCGGGTAATGAGCAGTTCTTC. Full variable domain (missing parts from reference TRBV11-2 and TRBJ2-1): EAGVAQSPRYKIIEKRQSVAFWCNPISGHATLYWYQQILGQGPKLLIQFQNNGVVDDSQLPKDRFSAERLKGVDSTLKIQPAKLEDSAVYLCASSPSAGPGNEQFFGPGTRLTVL.

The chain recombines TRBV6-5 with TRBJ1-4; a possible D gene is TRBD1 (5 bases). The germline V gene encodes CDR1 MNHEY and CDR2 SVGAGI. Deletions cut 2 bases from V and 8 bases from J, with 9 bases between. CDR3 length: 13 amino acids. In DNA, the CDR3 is TGTGCCAGCAGTTACAGGGGTTTGGAAAAACTGTTTTTT. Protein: CASSYRGLEKLFF.

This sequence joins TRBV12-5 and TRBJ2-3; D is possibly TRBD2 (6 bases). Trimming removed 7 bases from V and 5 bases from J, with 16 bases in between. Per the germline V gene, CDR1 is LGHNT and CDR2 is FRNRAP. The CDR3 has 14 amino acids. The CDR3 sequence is CASAPGLDRDTQYF. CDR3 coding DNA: TGTGCTAGTGCCCCGGGACTGGACCGAGATACGCAGTATTTT.

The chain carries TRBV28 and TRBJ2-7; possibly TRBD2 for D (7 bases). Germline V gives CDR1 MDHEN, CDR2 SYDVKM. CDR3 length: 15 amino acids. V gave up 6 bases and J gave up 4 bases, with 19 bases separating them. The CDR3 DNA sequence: TGTGCCAGCAGCCGCGTCGGGGAGGGGGTGTACGAGCAGTACTTC. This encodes CASSRVGEGVYEQYF.

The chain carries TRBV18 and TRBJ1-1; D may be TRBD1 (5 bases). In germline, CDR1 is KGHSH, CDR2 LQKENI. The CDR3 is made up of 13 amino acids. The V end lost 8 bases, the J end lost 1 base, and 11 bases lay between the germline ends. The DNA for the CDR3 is TGTGCCAGCCGACAGAATGGGAACACTGAAGCTTTCTTT. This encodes CASRQNGNTEAFF.

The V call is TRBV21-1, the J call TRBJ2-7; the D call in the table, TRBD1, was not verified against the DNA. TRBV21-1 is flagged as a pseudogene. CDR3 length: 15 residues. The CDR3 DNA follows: TGTGCCAGCAGTTTTTCTGACACAAAGACCTACGAGCAGTACTTC. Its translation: CASSFSDTKTYEQYF.

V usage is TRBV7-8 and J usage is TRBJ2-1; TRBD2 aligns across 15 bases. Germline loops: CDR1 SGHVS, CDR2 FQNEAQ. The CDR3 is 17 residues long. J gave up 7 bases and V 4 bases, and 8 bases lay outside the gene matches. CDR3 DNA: TGTGCCAGCAGCTCCCTCCCCGGACTAGCGGGGGGGAATGAGCAGTTCTTC. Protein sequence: CASSSLPGLAGGNEQFF.

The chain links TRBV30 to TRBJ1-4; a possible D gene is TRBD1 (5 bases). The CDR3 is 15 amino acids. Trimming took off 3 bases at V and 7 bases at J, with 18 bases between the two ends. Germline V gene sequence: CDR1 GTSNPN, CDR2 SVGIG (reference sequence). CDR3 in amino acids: CAWSLRGLHGEKLFF. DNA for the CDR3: TGTGCCTGGAGCCTCCGGGGCCTTCACGGTGAAAAACTGTTTTTT.

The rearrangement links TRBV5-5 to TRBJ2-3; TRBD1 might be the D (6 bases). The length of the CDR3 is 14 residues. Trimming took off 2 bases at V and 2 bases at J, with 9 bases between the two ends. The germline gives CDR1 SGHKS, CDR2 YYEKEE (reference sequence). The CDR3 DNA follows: TGTGCCAGCAGCTTCGGGACACACACAGATACGCAGTATTTT. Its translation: CASSFGTHTDTQYF.

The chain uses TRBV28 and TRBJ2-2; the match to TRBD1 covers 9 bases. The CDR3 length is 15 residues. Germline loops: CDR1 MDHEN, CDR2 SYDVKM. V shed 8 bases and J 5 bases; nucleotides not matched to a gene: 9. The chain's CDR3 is CASLGTGRLTGELFF. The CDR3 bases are TGTGCCAGCTTGGGGACAGGGAGGTTGACCGGGGAGCTGTTTTTT.

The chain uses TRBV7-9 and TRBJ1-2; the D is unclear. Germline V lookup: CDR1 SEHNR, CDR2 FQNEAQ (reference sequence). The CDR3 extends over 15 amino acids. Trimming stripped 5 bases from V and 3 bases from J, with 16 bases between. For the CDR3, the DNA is TGTGCCAGCAGCCCTTCAGCCTACCAGGACTATGGCTACACCTTC. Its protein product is CASSPSAYQDYGYTF.

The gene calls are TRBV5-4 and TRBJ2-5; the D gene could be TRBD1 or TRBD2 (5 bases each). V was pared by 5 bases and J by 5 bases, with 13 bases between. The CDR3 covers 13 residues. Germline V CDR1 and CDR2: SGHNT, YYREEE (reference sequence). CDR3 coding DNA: TGTGCCAGCAGAGGGGAGTTCGTGGAGACCCAGTACTTC. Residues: CASRGEFVETQYF.

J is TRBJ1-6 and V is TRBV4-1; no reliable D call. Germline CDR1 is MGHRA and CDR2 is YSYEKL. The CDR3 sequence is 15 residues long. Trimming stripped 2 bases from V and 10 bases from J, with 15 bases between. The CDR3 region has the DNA TGCGCCAGCAGCCAATCTAGCCGTGGTGGATCACCCCTCCACTTT. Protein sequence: CASSQSSRGGSPLHF.

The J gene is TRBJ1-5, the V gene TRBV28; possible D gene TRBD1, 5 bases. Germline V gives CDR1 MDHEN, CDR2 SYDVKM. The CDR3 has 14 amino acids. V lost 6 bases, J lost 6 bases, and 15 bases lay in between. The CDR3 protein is CASRPGQGGQPQHF. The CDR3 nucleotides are TGTGCCAGCAGGCCGGGGCAGGGCGGTCAGCCCCAGCATTTT.

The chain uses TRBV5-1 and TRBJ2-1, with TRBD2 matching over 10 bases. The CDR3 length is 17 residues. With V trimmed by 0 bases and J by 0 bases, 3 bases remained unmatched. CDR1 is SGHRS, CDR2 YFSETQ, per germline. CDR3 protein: CASSLVPSGSSYNEQFF. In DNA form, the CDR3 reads TGCGCCAGCAGCTTGGTTCCTAGCGGGAGCTCCTACAATGAGCAGTTCTTC.

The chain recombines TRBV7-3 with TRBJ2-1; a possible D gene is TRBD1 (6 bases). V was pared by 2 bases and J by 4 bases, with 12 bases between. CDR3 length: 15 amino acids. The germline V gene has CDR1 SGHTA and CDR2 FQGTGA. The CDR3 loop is CASSLGQNPYNEQFF. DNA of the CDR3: TGTGCCAGCAGCTTAGGACAGAACCCATACAATGAGCAGTTCTTC.

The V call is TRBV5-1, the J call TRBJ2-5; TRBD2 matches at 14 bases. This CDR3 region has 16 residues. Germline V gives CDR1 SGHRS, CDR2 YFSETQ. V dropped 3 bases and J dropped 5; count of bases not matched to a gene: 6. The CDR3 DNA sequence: TGCGCCAGCAGCTGGGGACTAGCGGGAGCGAGCGAGACCCAGTACTTC. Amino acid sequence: CASSWGLAGASETQYF.

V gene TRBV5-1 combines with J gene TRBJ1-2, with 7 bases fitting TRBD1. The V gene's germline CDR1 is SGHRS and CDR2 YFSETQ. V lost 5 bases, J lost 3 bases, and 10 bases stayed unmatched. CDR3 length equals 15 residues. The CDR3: CASRERPGGYYGYTF. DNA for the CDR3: TGCGCCAGCAGAGAGAGACCAGGGGGATACTATGGCTACACCTTC. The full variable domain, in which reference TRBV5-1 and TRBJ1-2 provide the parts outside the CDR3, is KAGVTQTPRYLIKTRGQQVTLSCSPISGHRSVSWYQQTPGQGLQFLFEYFSETQRNKGNFPGRFSGRQFSNSRSEMNVSTLELGDSALYLCASRERPGGYYGYTFGSGTRLTVV.

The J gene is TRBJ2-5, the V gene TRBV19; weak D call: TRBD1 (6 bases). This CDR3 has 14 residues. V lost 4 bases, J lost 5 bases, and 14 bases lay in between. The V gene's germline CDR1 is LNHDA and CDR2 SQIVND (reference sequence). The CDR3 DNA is TGTGCCAGTAGTAGGGGTCCGCAGGGGGAGACCCAGTACTTC. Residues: CASSRGPQGETQYF.

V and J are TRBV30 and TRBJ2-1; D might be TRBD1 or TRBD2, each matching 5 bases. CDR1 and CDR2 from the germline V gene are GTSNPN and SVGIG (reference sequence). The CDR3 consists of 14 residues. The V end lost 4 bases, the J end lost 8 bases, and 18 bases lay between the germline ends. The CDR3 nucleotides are TGTGCCTGGACCCGATTGGGACGGCTTGATGAGCAGTTCTTC. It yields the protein CAWTRLGRLDEQFF.